This T cell receptor beta chain was identified in a study of T-cell reconstitution after alpha-beta-depleted transplantation in children. The CDR3 contains 14 residues. Per the germline V gene, CDR1 is KGHSH and CDR2 is LQKENI. V lost 2 bases and J lost 4, with 11 bases in between. Unique molecular identifiers tagged the TCRbeta library. TCRdb re-called the PCR reads with MiXCR, one entry per CDR3 protein. The table lists fewer than 400,000 distinct CDR3 sequences, roughly 21% of them singletons. Study-wide findings and caveats: Diversity and T-cell counts at one year after transplant derived mostly from new T cells.

This clonotype showed up just a few times. Its specificity is unknown. The V gene is TRBV18, the J gene TRBJ1-1; D unclear. The sample in question was PBMCs, mostly from graft donor cells, obtained 180 days after TCRalphabeta/CD19-depleted stem cell transplant. This TCR was sampled from a male patient younger than 18 who had a stem cell transplant for acute lymphoblastic leukemia, so the T cells may come from the graft donor. The CDR3 coding sequence is TGTGCCAGCTCACCAGGCACTCGGGGCACTGAAGCTTTCTTT. Its translation: CASSPGTRGTEAFF.